This paragraph covers one T cell receptor (beta chain) sequence. The data derive from a study of OX40 agonist ivuxolimab in advanced cancers. Study information: Dose-escalation patients' cancers were hepatocellular carcinoma, melanoma, renal cell or head and neck cancer.

Produced via immunoSEQ multiplex PCR; TCRdb's table is partial and in-frame only. The data contain 65,000 to 95,000 clones, around 86% of them singletons. Source: CD4+ or CD8+ T cells sorted from blood, taken in a trial of the OX40 agonist ivuxolimab. The TCR sequence derives from an adult with an advanced solid tumor such as melanoma, head and neck, liver or kidney cancer.

The CDR3 spells CATRVARPNQPQHF. The DNA of the CDR3 is TGTGCCACCCGGGTAGCACGCCCCAATCAGCCCCAGCATTTT. V is TRBV19 and J is TRBJ1-5; D is ambiguous. Deletions cut 10 bases from V and 3 bases from J, with 16 bases between. This CDR3 has 14 residues. Looked up from germline, CDR1 is LNHDA and CDR2 is SQIVND (reference sequence).